This T cell receptor beta chain was identified during a study of T cells after yellow fever vaccination. On the study more broadly: Any fraction with a low cell number was prepared using SMART-Seq v4 Ultra Low Input.

Study results and limitations: Reappearance after the booster was seen for most primary-vaccination clones, at 96% CD4 and roughly 90% CD8. Only a small proportion of the clonotypes turned up in both the CD4 and the CD8 compartments, likely arising from convergent recombination.

TCRdb itself ran the 5' RACE reads through MiXCR, one entry per CDR3 protein. The sample lists about 300,000 distinct CDR3 sequences, approximately 8% occurring once. CDR3 length: 16 residues. The trim removed 4 bases at V and 1 base at J, leaving 8 bases unmatched. CDR1 is SGHRS, CDR2 YFSETQ, per germline. Comments on this clonotype: The target antigen is unknown.

This sequence was found in a man in his late teens or twenties who received the YFV17D yellow fever vaccine. Sequencing used CD4+ T cells sorted from PBMCs, obtained 5 days after the yellow fever booster vaccination. The V gene is TRBV5-1, the J gene TRBJ2-3; 8 positions agree with TRBD2. The CDR3 DNA reads as TGCGCCAGCAGCCGGGGGGGGCTAGCGGGCACAGATACGCAGTATTTT. Residues: CASSRGGLAGTDTQYF. The full variable domain, completed using reference TRBV5-1 and TRBJ2-3, is KAGVTQTPRYLIKTRGQQVTLSCSPISGHRSVSWYQQTPGQGLQFLFEYFSETQRNKGNFPGRFSGRQFSNSRSEMNVSTLELGDSALYLCASSRGGLAGTDTQYFGPGTRLTVL.